The entry that follows covers one T cell receptor beta chain sequence. TCRdb's table, derived via immunoSEQ multiplex PCR, lists solely in-frame clones and lacks some. The sample consists of 45,000 to 70,000 clones, over 80% of them appearing once. These data belong to a study of T cell changes during pregnancy in multiple sclerosis. Trimming removed 7 bases from V and 0 bases from J, with 12 bases in between. The germline V gene encodes CDR1 LNHDA and CDR2 SQIVND (reference sequence). There are 15 residues in the CDR3. The clonotype was recovered from a female donor in good health, enrolled as a control in a pregnancy study. The rearrangement joins TRBV19 to TRBJ1-4; a weak D match, TRBD1 (6 bases). This sample comprised CD4+ T cells from peripheral blood mononuclear cells, obtained after pregnancy. CDR3 protein: CASKRGGATNEKLFF. Written as DNA, the CDR3 is TGTGCCAGTAAGAGGGGGGGAGCAACTAATGAAAAACTGTTTTTT.